These T cell receptor beta chains were read from a single sample in a study of T-cell reconstitution after alpha-beta-depleted transplantation in children. Each CDR3 protein is one row after TCRdb ran MiXCR on the PCR reads. This sample has about 410,000 distinct CDR3 sequences, with 20% found just once. The sample here was PBMCs from the stem cell graft donor, taken from the stem cell graft. The origin of the receptors is a human donor who donated a stem cell graft to a child with acute myeloid leukemia. Each CDR3 is given with its conserved first and last residue. Each record gives: clone size, V gene, J gene, D gene, CDR3 DNA, CDR3 protein. The D gene is left open where the match is weak. Where a row states a size, it is once, few, many or the class of an expanded clone; other rows omit it.

NA	TRBV6-1	TRBJ2-7	TRBD2	TGTGCCAGCAGAGTGTGGACTAGCGGGACCTACGAGCAGTACTTC	CASRVWTSGTYEQYF
NA	TRBV15	TRBJ2-5	NA	TGTGCCACCTCTGGATTTCGAGAGACCCAGTACTTC	CATSGFRETQYF
medium-sized	TRBV29-1	TRBJ2-7	TRBD1	TGCAGCGTTGAGGGACAGGGGGCGTACGAGCAGTACTTC	CSVEGQGAYEQYF
few	TRBV20-1	TRBJ2-1	NA	TGCAGTGCTAGAACTGCAGGGACCTACAATGAGCAGTTCTTC	CSARTAGTYNEQFF
many	TRBV29-1	TRBJ2-2	NA	TGCAGCGTTGAACGACAGGCCCACACCGGGGAGCTGTTTTTT	CSVERQAHTGELFF
many	TRBV20-1	TRBJ2-2	NA	TGCAGTGCTAGAGATTCGGCGGGGGCGCAGGGCACCGGGGAGCTGTTTTTT	CSARDSAGAQGTGELFF
NA	TRBV19	TRBJ1-5	NA	TGTGCCAGTAGCGACTTACGGCAGGGGCTAAATCAGCCCCAGCATTTT	CASSDLRQGLNQPQHF
few	TRBV29-1	TRBJ2-3	TRBD1	TGCAGCGTTGAGCCAGGGACAGGGAGCACAGATACGCAGTATTTT	CSVEPGTGSTDTQYF
many	TRBV12-3/TRBV12-4	TRBJ2-3	NA	TGTGCCAGCAGTTACGGCGGAGGGATGACAGATACGCAGTATTTT	CASSYGGGMTDTQYF
few	TRBV5-1	TRBJ2-7	NA	TGCGCCAGCAGCTTGGCCGGGGAGGAGCAGTACTTC	CASSLAGEEQYF
many	TRBV27	TRBJ1-2	NA	TGTGCCAGCAGTTTAAAAGGCACTCACTATGGCTACACCTTC	CASSLKGTHYGYTF
NA	TRBV5-1	TRBJ2-3	NA	TGCGCCAGCAGCTTGGTCGCCAGGGTGATAGCAGATACGCAGTATTTT	CASSLVARVIADTQYF
many	TRBV7-2	TRBJ2-1	NA	TGTGCCAGCACCCTAGTGAACTCATACAATGAGCAGTTCTTC	CASTLVNSYNEQFF
many	TRBV6-1	TRBJ2-1	NA	TGTGCCAGCAGCACTGGCTCCTACAATGAGCAGTTCTTC	CASSTGSYNEQFF
once	TRBV5-1	TRBJ2-1	TRBD1	TGCGCCAGCAGCTCGACAGGGGGGAACTACAATGAGCAGTTCTTC	CASSSTGGNYNEQFF
few	TRBV29-1	TRBJ2-5	TRBD1	TGCAGCGGGATCCGAGGGGGCCAACAGACCCAGTACTTC	CSGIRGGQQTQYF
NA	TRBV20-1	TRBJ1-5	NA	TGCAGTGCTAGATCGAGGTCAACAAGCAATCAGCCCCAGCATTTT	CSARSRSTSNQPQHF
many	TRBV6-1	TRBJ2-3	NA	TGTGCCAGCGGGCGACGCACAGATACGCAGTATTTT	CASGRRTDTQYF
many	TRBV20-1	TRBJ2-1	NA	TGCAGTGCTAGCATGCTCGGCAATGAGCAGTTCTTC	CSASMLGNEQFF
few	TRBV12-3/TRBV12-4	TRBJ2-1	TRBD2	TGTGCCAGCAGTTCCACTGGGCGGGACTATTACAATGAGCAGTTCTTC	CASSSTGRDYYNEQFF
NA	TRBV2	TRBJ2-5	NA	TGTGCCAGCGGGAACCAAGAGACCCAGTACTTC	CASGNQETQYF
many	TRBV6-1	TRBJ1-1	NA	TGTGCCAGCAGCCAGGAGCTGGGGGGGACTGAAGCTTTCTTT	CASSQELGGTEAFF
NA	TRBV16	TRBJ2-2	NA	TGTGCCAGCAGCCAATCTAAGGCCGGGGAGCTGTTTTTT	CASSQSKAGELFF
many	TRBV5-4	TRBJ2-6	NA	TGTGCCACTTCTCGGAGTGGGGCCAACGTCCTGACTTTC	CATSRSGANVLTF
many	TRBV20-1	TRBJ2-7	TRBD2	TGCAGTGCTAGAGAGTCTAGCGGGAGCCACGAGCAGTACTTC	CSARESSGSHEQYF
NA	TRBV10-3	TRBJ2-3	NA	TGTGCCATCAGTGAGTCCGTTCTAGATACGCAGTATTTT	CAISESVLDTQYF
many	TRBV20-1	TRBJ2-7	TRBD1	TGCAGTGCGGGGAACCTACGGGACAGCATTGCCTACGAGCAGTACTTC	CSAGNLRDSIAYEQYF
NA	TRBV20-1	TRBJ2-4	TRBD1	TGCAGTGCTAGAGATCTCCGACAGGGCATACAAAACATTCAGTACTTC	CSARDLRQGIQNIQYF
few	TRBV24-1	TRBJ2-1	TRBD2	TGTGCCACCAGTGTGGCGACTAGCGGGAGGAGCAATGAGCAGTTCTTC	CATSVATSGRSNEQFF
many	TRBV5-6	TRBJ2-1	NA	TGTGCCAGCAGCTTTACCAATGAGCAGTTCTTC	CASSFTNEQFF
NA	TRBV21-1	TRBJ1-4	NA	TGTGCCAGCAGCAAAGTTGTAGAGGGGAAGGCTGAAAAACTGTTTTTT	CASSKVVEGKAEKLFF
NA	TRBV2	TRBJ2-5	TRBD2	TGTGCCAGCACCCTTCCACTAGCGGGCCAAGAGACCCAGTACTTC	CASTLPLAGQETQYF
NA	TRBV2	TRBJ2-5	NA	TGTGCCAGCCGGCAAAAAGAGACCCAGTACTTC	CASRQKETQYF
few	TRBV12-3/TRBV12-4	TRBJ1-5	NA	TGTGCCAGCAGTCAACTGGTCCCCAATCAGCCCCAGCATTTT	CASSQLVPNQPQHF
NA	TRBV25-1	TRBJ2-1	NA	TGTGCCAGCAGTGAGCCCCTAGCGTCTGAGCAGTTCTTC	CASSEPLASEQFF
many	TRBV7-2	TRBJ2-1	TRBD2	TGTGCCAGCAGCTTACGAGCGGGGGCGCAGAATGAGCAGTTCTTC	CASSLRAGAQNEQFF
many	TRBV29-1	TRBJ2-2	TRBD1	TGCAGCGTTCTCATAACAGGGGTAGGGGAGCTGTTTTTT	CSVLITGVGELFF
few	TRBV30	TRBJ2-1	TRBD2	TGTGCCTGGAGTGGCAGCGGGAGGGCCACGTTCTTC	CAWSGSGRATFF
NA	TRBV7-2	TRBJ2-5	TRBD2	TGTGCCAGCAGCCTAGACGGACTAGCTACAGAGACCCAGTACTTC	CASSLDGLATETQYF
few	TRBV20-1	TRBJ2-5	NA	TGCAGTGCTGGTACAGGGTACTCCCGAGAGACCCAGTACTTC	CSAGTGYSRETQYF
many	TRBV20-1	TRBJ2-7	TRBD2	TGCAGTGCTTTTAGCGGGACTACCTACGAGCAGTACTTC	CSAFSGTTYEQYF
NA	TRBV27	TRBJ2-1	NA	TGTGCCAGCAGTTTGCGGAACCCGACATACAATGAGCAGTTCTTC	CASSLRNPTYNEQFF
few	TRBV6-1	TRBJ2-7	NA	TGTGCCAGCAGAAGAGGAACTAACGAGCAGTACTTC	CASRRGTNEQYF
few	TRBV12-3/TRBV12-4	TRBJ1-1	NA	TGTGCCAGCAGGGAACCACCGGGACGAACACTGGACACTGAAGCTTTCTTT	CASREPPGRTLDTEAFF